This TCR beta chain is drawn from a study of CD8+ T cells in alopecia areata listed by TCRdb under 2018. General notes on the study: The treated patients took part in an open-label pilot trial in which moderate-to-severe alopecia areata was treated with oral tofacitinib at 5 to 10 mg twice daily. Clonality in the scalp was compared among normal scalp (n=4), patchy alopecia areata scalp (n=8), and alopecia totalis/universalis scalp (n=8). On the human side, TCRbeta sequencing was run on scalp tissue and on sorted CD4+ and CD8+ peripheral blood T cells from healthy controls and from alopecia areata patients with either patchy or totalis/universalis disease. TCRbeta CDR3 regions were amplified by immunoSEQ multiplex PCR with 35 Vbeta forward and 13 Jbeta reverse primers. Tofacitinib was given for 6 to 18 months, followed by 6 months of follow-up off drug to assess delayed response and recurrence. The study used high-throughput TCRbeta sequencing to examine T cell clonal expansion in alopecia areata, in both the C3H/HeJ mouse model and human patients. Tofacitinib-treated patients had biopsies at baseline and at 4 and 24 weeks of treatment, with a later scalp biopsy in several patients. RNA was extracted with the PAXgene miRNA kit for fixed scalp, the miRNeasy kit for PBMCs, and the RNeasy kit for mouse skin.

CDR1 MDHEN and CDR2 SYDVKM are derived from the germline V gene. V has 4 bases trimmed and J has 7 bases trimmed; junction bases matching no gene number 6. Reading from cysteine to phenylalanine, the CDR3 counts 14 amino acids. Only the CDR3 DNA stays, 42 bases, in frame from base 1. Study-level results and caveats: Unlike mouse skin, which is dominated by gammadelta T cells, normal human skin has resident alphabeta T cells that are also sequenced, and this complicates analysis of the scalp TCR repertoire. Compared with normal scalp, lesional scalp, particularly in alopecia totalis/universalis, had higher clonality and more expanded CD8+ clones, which suggests antigenic drive. Compared with mice, TCR sequences shared between patients were less clear, possibly partly because of HLA diversity across the patient population.

The library was generated by the immunoSEQ multiplex PCR assay. To provide template for TCR sequencing, every sample had RNA extracted and reverse transcribed into cDNA. SuperScript III was used to make first-strand cDNA, primed with a 2:1 mix of oligo-dT and random hexamers. A synthetic immune receptor repertoire was used to gauge amplification bias, and whatever bias remained was removed computationally. From the authors' description of their analysis: Raw reads were preprocessed to remove errors, and CDR3 was defined according to IMGT conventions as the region from the conserved cysteine to phenylalanine. To get clonality, Shannon entropy was normalized by log2 of the number of productive unique TCRs and the result was subtracted from 1. Whether scalp clones were CD4 or CD8 was inferred by matching scalp TCRbeta sequences against CD4 and CD8 repertoires sorted from blood. TCRdb mirrors the immuneACCESS table, restricted to in-frame sequences. Some clones are absent from its copies; in checked studies, under half trace to an unresolved V gene, and the reason for the others is unknown. The V and J calls and the clone size are those of that table, but D and trimming were determined from the DNA. This sample comprises approximately 12,000 clones, 57% of them detected only once. Jointly, the top ten make up around 15% of the sample.

Points on this clone: The target of this receptor is not known. No quality values exist for individual bases; no much larger clone is one base distant.

Peripheral blood and lesional scalp punch biopsies were obtained from patients with alopecia areata. Human scalp biopsies went straight into PAXgene tissue containers for immediate fixation. The clonotype originates from a human donor with alopecia areata. Recombination linked TRBV28 to TRBJ1-5; 8 central bases correspond to TRBD1. The sequencing sample was made of skin. The CDR3 region: CASSWTGSGQPQHF. The DNA sequence is TGTGCCAGCAGTTGGACAGGGTCTGGCCAGCCCCAGCATTTT.